The clone carrying this TCR beta chain was seen many times. RNA transcripts gave rise to amplified TCR beta CDR3 regions. A set of HTBI primers served as the primers for a first-round RT-PCR of the TCR CDR3. MiXCR, applied by TCRdb to the multiplex PCR reads, yields one record per CDR3 protein. The sample lists around 500,000 distinct CDR3 sequences, around a fifth occurring once. This sample stems from a study of T cells in Graves' hyperthyroidism and ophthalmopathy. CDR3 size: 13 residues. Germline V CDR1 and CDR2: DFQATT, SNEGSKA (reference sequence). The V gene lost 3 bases and the J gene lost 3 bases, with 9 bases spanning the gap. Clinical Activity Scores of at least 3, NOSPECS grades of at least 4 and durations under 3 months characterized ophthalmopathy patients.

This TCR came from a woman in her sixties or seventies with Graves' ophthalmopathy. This chain uses TRBV20-1 with TRBJ1-5; D is ambiguous. The sample consisted of blood. The DNA for the CDR3 is TGCAGTGCTAGGGGAGGGATCAATCAGCCCCAGCATTTT. As protein: CSARGGINQPQHF.